This TCR beta chain was sequenced during a study of control samples from healthy donors and cancer patients (dated by TCRdb to between 2020 and 2021). Library creation used the immunoSEQ multiplex PCR assay. Held by TCRdb, this immuneACCESS table contains in-frame sequences only and omits some clones. Under half of the omission traces to an unresolved V gene where checked; the cause of the rest is unknown. The sample table holds 150,000 or so clones, of which 93% were seen once. Of the sample, almost 6% falls within the top ten clones. CDR1 and CDR2 were assigned from the germline V gene as MNHEY and SVGEGT. Including the terminal cysteine and phenylalanine, the CDR3 comprises 13 residues. Of the read, only the CDR3 DNA is kept; its 39 bases are in frame from base 1. Details on this clone: Its specific antigen is unknown. One end of the junction varies from germline; a read error may be responsible.

The sequenced material came from blood. The rearranged segments are TRBV6-2 or TRBV6-3 and TRBJ2-4; the D region is possibly TRBD1 or TRBD2, each matching across 5 bases. The receptor was derived from a man aged 18-30 years in good health. This receptor carries the CDR3 CASSYRDQGRRNF. The nucleotides are TGTGCCAGCAGTTACCGGGATCAGGGACGGAGGAACTTC.